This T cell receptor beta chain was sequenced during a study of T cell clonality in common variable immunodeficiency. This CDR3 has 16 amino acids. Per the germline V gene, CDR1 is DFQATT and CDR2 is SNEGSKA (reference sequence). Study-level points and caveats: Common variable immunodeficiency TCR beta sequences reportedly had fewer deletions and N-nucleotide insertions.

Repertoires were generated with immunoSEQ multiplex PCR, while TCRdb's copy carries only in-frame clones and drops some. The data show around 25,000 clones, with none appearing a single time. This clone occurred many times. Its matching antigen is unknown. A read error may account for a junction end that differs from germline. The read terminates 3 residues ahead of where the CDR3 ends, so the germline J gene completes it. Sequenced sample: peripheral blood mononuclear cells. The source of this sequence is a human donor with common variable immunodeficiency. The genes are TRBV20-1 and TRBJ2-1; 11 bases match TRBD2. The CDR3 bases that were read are TGCAGTGCCAGAGACTCGGCTAGCGGGAGGTACAATGAG. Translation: CSARDSASGRYNE. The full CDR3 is CSARDSASGRYNEQFF.